The text below deals with one T cell receptor beta chain. This CDR3 region has 17 residues. V shed 1 base and J shed 0 bases, with 10 bases lying between them. CDR1 is SGHTA, CDR2 FQGNSA, per germline. The sample belongs to a study of blood T cell repertoires in COVID-19. Original data processing: How many nucleated cells were present was estimated from reference gene primer amplification. TCRdb keeps only in-frame clones here, not all; method: immunoSEQ multiplex PCR. V and J calls and clone size are as listed in that table; D and trimming were resolved from the DNA. The sample holds roughly 150,000 clones, more than 65% seen once.

The sequence was collected from a woman aged 45-65 years with acute or convalescent COVID-19. Specimen: peripheral blood. The rearrangement joins TRBV7-2 to TRBJ1-6, with no clear D. The CDR3 sequence: CASSLENRSSYNSPLHF. The DNA of the CDR3 is TGTGCCAGCAGCTTAGAAAACAGAAGCTCCTATAATTCACCCCTCCACTTT. The variable domain in full, completed from reference TRBV7-2 and TRBJ1-6, reads GAGVSQSPSNKVTEKGKDVELRCDPISGHTALYWYRQSLGQGLEFLIYFQGNSAPDKSGLPSDRFSAERTGGSVSTLTIQRTQQEDSAVYLCASSLENRSSYNSPLHFGNGTRLTVT.